A selection of T cell receptor beta chains follows, all from one sample in a study of monozygotic twins with inflammatory bowel disease. TCRdb re-called the 5' RACE reads, yielding one record per CDR3 amino acid sequence without DNA. The data show approximately 400,000 distinct CDR3 sequences, and the top ten clones hold more than 2%. Source material: blood. Every receptor here comes from a human donor with ulcerative colitis or Crohn's disease, or a healthy co-twin of an affected twin (not recorded which). CDR3s include the opening cysteine and the closing phenylalanine or tryptophan.

>TRBV11-2|TRBJ2-5
CASSLEAGRAETQYF
>TRBV20-1|TRBJ1-6
CSARDVFNAGTVNSPLHF
>TRBV20-1|TRBJ1-2
CSASVRNYGYTF
>TRBV29-1|TRBJ1-1
CSVNQGLDTEAFF
>TRBV5-1|TRBJ2-3
CASSLMDPTDTQYF
>TRBV27|TRBJ1-5
CASWPGGRDQPQHF
>TRBV5-5|TRBJ1-2
CASSYNPGTPQYTF
>TRBV5-1|TRBJ2-5
CASSLWAGEKETQYF
>TRBV7-2|TRBJ2-3
CASSLAQRVGGRGLDTQYF
>TRBV4-3|TRBJ2-2
CASSQDLGRTGELFF
>TRBV27|TRBJ2-3
CASSLIGGATDTQYF
>TRBV27|TRBJ1-5
CASSFIGVGQGSNQPQHF
>TRBV7-2|TRBJ2-5
CASSLVMVGWGETQYF
>TRBV6-2/TRBV6-3|TRBJ2-5
CASSYRRRRLAGGPVQETQYF
>TRBV20-1|TRBJ2-5
CSARGPGGWETQYF
>TRBV20-1|TRBJ2-1
CSARVPTRVNEQFF
>TRBV2|TRBJ2-2
CASTQRELGVTGELFF
>TRBV9|TRBJ2-2
CASSTLGIGELFF
>TRBV6-1|TRBJ2-3
CASSRTGHSEDTQYF
>TRBV3-1|TRBJ2-1
CASSQVPSGGANEQFF
>TRBV12-3/TRBV12-4|TRBJ1-2
CASSFVGPDNYGYTF
>TRBV20-1|TRBJ2-3
CSAPTRTDTQYF
>TRBV5-4|TRBJ1-6
CASSGGQTNSPLHF
>TRBV7-3|TRBJ2-3
CASSLVGSVLSPDTQYF
>TRBV10-3|TRBJ2-7
CAISGTSGTYSYEQYF
>TRBV20-1|TRBJ2-1
CSARRAGALYNEQFF
>TRBV7-2|TRBJ2-4
CASSLGPSGNIQYF
>TRBV27|TRBJ2-5
CASIWGSPRAQETQYF
>TRBV4-1|TRBJ1-2
CASSLDRDTRYTF
>TRBV20-1|TRBJ2-1
CSATLAGGYNEQFF
>TRBV5-6|TRBJ1-6
CASSASPLAISPLHF
>TRBV6-1|TRBJ2-6
CASKEGSASGANVLTF
>TRBV4-3|TRBJ2-3
CASSQESPGHTDTQYF